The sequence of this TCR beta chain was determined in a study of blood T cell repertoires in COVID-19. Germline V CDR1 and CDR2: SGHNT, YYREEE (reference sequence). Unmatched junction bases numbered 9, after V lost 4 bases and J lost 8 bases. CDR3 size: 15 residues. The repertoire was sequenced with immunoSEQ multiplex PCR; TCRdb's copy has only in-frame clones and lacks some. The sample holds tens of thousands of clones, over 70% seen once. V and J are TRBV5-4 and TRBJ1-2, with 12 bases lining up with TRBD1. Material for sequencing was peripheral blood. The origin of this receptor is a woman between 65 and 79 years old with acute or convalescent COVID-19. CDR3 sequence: CASSTGTGGVGGYTF. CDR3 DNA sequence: TGTGCCAGCAGCACCGGGACAGGGGGCGTGGGAGGCTACACCTTC.